This entry describes one TCR beta chain. Its recognized antigen is unknown. These data belong to a study of CXCR3-negative and CXCR3-positive naive CD8 T cells (dated by TCRdb to 2018 to 2020). Regarding the study in general: In total, 130 million to 150 million TRB reads were obtained, or roughly 1.5 +/- 0.3 million reads per library. Diversity and physicochemical repertoire analyses were performed on about ten donors pooled from two independent experiments. TRBV-TRBJ cluster analysis included naive subsets from roughly 5 donors and memory cells from 3 donors. Points the paper makes about the study in general: Compared with CXCR3-negative naive cells, CXCR3-positive naive cells had TRB CDR3s with higher hydrophobicity (lower Kidera factor 4), lower energy, and higher strength and volume indices. Repertoire diversity was comparably high in both naive subsets but much lower in memory CD8+ T cells. Because surface CD5, which is linked to self-reactivity in mice, was comparable between the naive subsets, TCR interaction strength was also inferred from TRB CDR3 physicochemical properties. Naive CXCR3-negative and CXCR3-positive cells from the same donor showed similar TRBV-TRBJ usage, whereas memory cells showed distinct patterns. Freshly isolated PBMCs were used for most assays because CXCR3 expression partially decreased after cryopreservation.

Taken from cysteine to phenylalanine, the CDR3 has 16 residues. Nucleotide data are not available. For every CD8+ T cell subset, 300,000 cells were flow-sorted straight into RLT lysis buffer, and each subset was sorted in triplicate. To keep memory contaminants out, a stringent definition of naive CD8+ T cells was applied: CD45RO-CCR7+CD27+CD95-. Peripheral blood mononuclear cells were isolated from buffy coats using standard density gradient centrifugation. Naive CXCR3-negative and CXCR3-positive CD8+ T cells were flow-sorted using a FACSAria III. An RNeasy Mini Kit was used to extract total RNA from the sorted cells. Sequenced using a NextSeq 550. The Human TCR Profiling Kit (MiLaboratory) was used to make UMI-labeled 5' RACE TRB cDNA libraries. The full amount of extracted RNA was used for cDNA synthesis, and the full amount of resulting cDNA was used for PCR amplification. The libraries were made side by side, with each library going through the same number of PCR cycles. The original pipeline was this. With a minimum of two reads required per UMI, MIGEC and MiXCR pulled out about 49,000 +/- 11,000 unique UMI-labeled TRB cDNA molecules from each library. Each library averaged about 37,000 +/- 9,700 functional in-frame TRB CDR3 nucleotide clonotypes without stop codons. After each sample was downsampled to 5000 UMI-labeled TRB molecules, VDJtools was used to calculate diversity metrics such as normalized Shannon-Wiener and Chao1. Clonotype-size-weighted physicochemical properties of the central five CDR3 residues (interaction energy, strength, volume and Kidera factor 4) were computed in VDJtools. The reads went through TCRdb reprocessing, and each CDR3 protein sequence gets one entry with no DNA. These V and J calls are TCRdb output, not the study's own analysis. The table for this sample shows under 150,000 distinct CDR3 sequences. 0.25% to 0.3% of the sample comes from the top ten.

Source material: naive CXCR3+ CD8+ T cells from blood. Reading the label with the study, this specimen's cell subset or site is: CD45RO-CCR7+CD27+CD95- naive CD8+ T cells expressing CXCR3 (TNR3+). The receptor chain draws on TRBV12-3 or TRBV12-4 and TRBJ1-2; with no DNA, the TCRdb D assignment of TRBD1 cannot be verified. The TCR was taken from a human donor in good health. Some clones in this sample may be carry-over from other donors' samples. For the CDR3, the sequence is CASKANRERDDYGYTF.